Following are 32 T cell receptor beta chains from one sample sequenced in a study of response to subunit inactivated influenza vaccine. TCRdb re-analysed the RT-PCR reads in MiXCR, keeping a single row per CDR3 protein. This sample has 150,000 to 200,000 distinct CDR3 sequences, with about 10% found just once. Sequenced material: CD8+ T cells sorted from PBMCs, taken roughly 24 months after vaccination. Receptors were obtained from a man aged 50-75 years who received an inactivated influenza vaccine.

This clonotype was seen more than once but under ten times. This rearrangement joins TRBV7-9 to TRBJ1-1; 7 bases agree with TRBD1. V lost 5 bases to trimming and J lost 6 bases; unmatched junction nucleotides: 12. The germline V gene encodes CDR1 SEHNR and CDR2 FQNEAQ (reference sequence). The CDR3 length is 15 residues. The CDR3 DNA sequence: TGTGCCAGCAGCGGAATAGACAGGGTTGCCGCTGAAGCTTTCTTT. This codes for CASSGIDRVAAEAFF.

This clonotype was seen many times. The chain combines TRBV29-1 with TRBJ1-1; D perhaps matches TRBD1 (6 bases). The CDR3 consists of 14 residues. V lost 6 bases to trimming and J lost 1 base, with 15 bases between them. Germline V lookup: CDR1 SQVTM, CDR2 ANQGSEA. CDR3 amino acids: CSVPLGGPNTEAFF. CDR3 bases: TGCAGCGTCCCCTTGGGGGGGCCGAACACTGAAGCTTTCTTT.

The chain joins TRBV6-2 or TRBV6-3 to TRBJ1-5; unclear D gene. V lost 7 bases and J 7 bases, leaving 20 bases between the germline ends. Germline lookup yields CDR1 MNHEY and CDR2 SVGEGT. The CDR3 loop spans 15 amino acids. CDR3 in DNA: TGTGCCAGCACCCCCCGGACGCGAAGCTCCCAGCCCCAGCATTTT. Translating it yields CASTPRTRSSQPQHF.

V and J are TRBV7-9 and TRBJ2-3; D is possibly TRBD1 (6 bases). CDR1 is SEHNR, CDR2 FQNEAQ, per germline (reference sequence). V gave up 6 bases and J gave up 0 bases, with 16 bases separating them. The CDR3 covers 16 residues. The CDR3, as DNA: TGTGCCAGCAGGACCGACAGGTTCTCTAGCACAGATACGCAGTATTTT. It translates to CASRTDRFSSTDTQYF.

J is TRBJ2-7 and V is TRBV14; 7 positions match TRBD1. In germline, CDR1 is SGHDN, CDR2 FVKESK. The V segment lost 4 bases and the J segment 6 bases; nucleotides outside the gene matches: 3. This CDR3 is built from 12 residues. CDR3 DNA sequence: TGTGCCAGCAGCCTTACAGGGGCCGAGCAGTACTTC. Its translation is CASSLTGAEQYF. Full variable domain (rest looked up from reference TRBV14 and TRBJ2-7): EAGVTQFPSHSVIEKGQTVTLRCDPISGHDNLYWYRRVMGKEIKFLLHFVKESKQDESGMPNNRFLAERTGGTYSTLKVQPAELEDSGVYFCASSLTGAEQYFGPGTRLTVT.

In this sample, this clonotype turned up many times. V usage is TRBV6-5 and J usage is TRBJ2-7; D uncertain. Trimming left V 2 bases short and J 2 bases short, with 7 bases between. Germline CDR1 reads MNHEY; CDR2 reads SVGAGI. CDR3 length: 13 residues. Written as DNA, the CDR3 is TGTGCCAGCAGTTACGGCAGAACCTACGAGCAGTACTTC. Amino acid sequence: CASSYGRTYEQYF.

The DNA of the CDR3 is TGTGCCAGCAGTTTATTCCTCACGGACAGTGTTCTTGGGGCCAACGTCCTGACTTTC. Translating it yields CASSLFLTDSVLGANVLTF. This chain connects TRBV28 to TRBJ2-6, with D perhaps TRBD1 (6 bases). Germline CDR1 MDHEN, CDR2 SYDVKM. The CDR3 is made up of 19 amino acids. The V end was cut by 1 base, the J end by 3 bases, with 19 bases between.

This sequence joins TRBV5-6 and TRBJ2-3; 9 nucleotides align to TRBD2. This CDR3 comprises 15 residues. CDR1 and CDR2 from the germline V gene are SGHDT and YYEEEE. Unmatched junction bases numbered 5, after V lost 4 bases and J lost 2 bases. CDR3 sequence reads: CASSRTSAFTDTQYF. CDR3 nucleotides: TGTGCCAGCAGCCGGACTAGCGCCTTCACAGATACGCAGTATTTT.

A single count supports this clonotype. The rearrangement uses TRBV11-1 and TRBJ2-2; D perhaps matches TRBD1 (5 bases). CDR3 size: 17 residues. The V gene lost 1 base and the J gene lost 2 bases, with 14 bases spanning the gap. The germline V gene has CDR1 SGHAT and CDR2 FQDESV (reference sequence). Here the CDR3 DNA reads TGTGCCAGCAGCTTAGTATGGCAGGGAAGAAACACCGGGGAGCTGTTTTTT. It codes for CASSLVWQGRNTGELFF.

This clonotype was observed a few times. In DNA form, the CDR3 reads TGTGCCAGCAGCTTGACGAGGGCAGGCGTCTCCTACGAGCAGTACTTC. This encodes CASSLTRAGVSYEQYF. The rearrangement uses TRBV5-5 and TRBJ2-7; D may be TRBD2 (5 bases). This CDR3 has 16 residues. Germline V CDR1 and CDR2: SGHKS, YYEKEE (reference sequence). V lost 1 base and J lost 0, with 14 bases in between.

The chain employs TRBV30 and TRBJ2-5, with 7 positions matching TRBD2. The germline CDR1 and CDR2 sequences are GTSNPN and SVGIG (reference sequence). The V gene end was trimmed by 0 bases and the J gene end by 5 bases; junction bases not matched to a gene: 3. The CDR3 totals 13 residues. CDR3 nucleotides: TGTGCCTGGAGTGTCCTGGGAGGGGAGACCCAGTACTTC. It specifies CAWSVLGGETQYF.

The sample holds many counts of this clonotype. The chain has TRBV20-1 and TRBJ2-1; D gene unclear. Germline V lookup: CDR1 DFQATT, CDR2 SNEGSKA (reference sequence). This CDR3 comprises 14 residues. V was clipped by 2 bases and J by 0 bases, with 8 bases between them. Here the CDR3 DNA reads TGCAGTGCTAGACCGAGGAGCTCCTACAATGAGCAGTTCTTC. It encodes CSARPRSSYNEQFF.

This clonotype has ten or more counts. V gene TRBV28 combines with J gene TRBJ2-7, with unresolved D. The CDR3 has 15 amino acids. V was clipped by 5 bases and J by 0 bases, with 14 bases between them. Per the germline V gene, CDR1 is MDHEN and CDR2 is SYDVKM. The CDR3 nucleotides read TGTGCCAGCAGTCCTACATTGAGTTCCTCCTACGAGCAGTACTTC. It translates to CASSPTLSSSYEQYF.

This clonotype showed up just a few times. CDR3 sequence (DNA): TGTGCCAGCAGCCCCCCCGGTGTGAATGAGCAGTTCTTC. It codes for CASSPPGVNEQFF. The chain links TRBV9 to TRBJ2-1; D ambiguous. Trimming removed 4 bases from V and 7 bases from J, with 12 bases in between. In germline, CDR1 is SGDLS, CDR2 YYNGEE. The CDR3 extends over 13 amino acids.

The chain links TRBV6-1 to TRBJ1-6, with D possibly matching TRBD1 (5 bases). Looked up from germline, CDR1 is MNHNS and CDR2 is SASEGT. The CDR3 runs to 16 residues. Trimming took 5 bases from V and 7 from J, leaving 18 bases between them. The CDR3 loop reads CASSPLEGPGNSPLHF. In nucleotides, the CDR3 is TGTGCCAGCAGTCCCCTGGAGGGGCCGGGAAATTCACCCCTCCACTTT.

The chain recombines TRBV25-1 with TRBJ2-2; 7 bases align to TRBD1. The CDR3 has 15 amino acids. The germline V gene has CDR1 MGHDK and CDR2 SYGVNS. Unmatched junction bases numbered 5, after V lost 1 base and J lost 6 bases. CDR3 amino acids: CASSEFRTGAGELFF. The CDR3 DNA is TGTGCCAGCAGTGAATTTAGGACAGGAGCCGGGGAGCTGTTTTTT.

The rearrangement joins TRBV20-1 to TRBJ1-4; D ambiguous. CDR3 size: 14 residues. The V gene lost 3 bases and the J gene lost 2 bases, with 10 bases spanning the gap. Germline V lookup: CDR1 DFQATT, CDR2 SNEGSKA (reference sequence). Written as DNA, the CDR3 is TGCAGTGCTAGGAAGATTGCGACTAATGAAAAACTGTTTTTT. It is translated as CSARKIATNEKLFF.

This clonotype was seen a handful of times. The chain employs TRBV4-3 and TRBJ2-7; D gene uncertain. This CDR3 comprises 14 residues. Germline CDR1 LGHNA, CDR2 YSLEER. Trimming removed 4 bases from V and 0 bases from J, with 10 bases in between. CDR3 residues: CASSPGFSSYEQYF. The CDR3 DNA reads as TGCGCCAGCAGCCCGGGTTTCTCCTCCTACGAGCAGTACTTC.

This clonotype was recorded at least ten times. The chain couples TRBV6-2 or TRBV6-3 to TRBJ2-3; a weak D match, TRBD1 (5 bases). V shed 4 bases and J shed 2 bases, with 16 bases lying between them. Looked up from germline, CDR1 is MNHEY and CDR2 is SVGEGT. CDR3 length: 16 amino acids. The CDR3 DNA reads as TGTGCCAGCAGTTCCGATCGGACGGACAACACAGATACGCAGTATTTT. As protein: CASSSDRTDNTDTQYF.

The chain employs TRBV12-3 or TRBV12-4 and TRBJ2-3, with D possibly matching TRBD1 (6 bases). Trimming removed 0 bases at V and 4 bases at J, with 11 bases between. The CDR3 runs to 15 residues. The CDR3 DNA reads as TGTGCCAGCAGTTTAGCCCAGGGGTGGGCAGATACGCAGTATTTT. Translated, it gives CASSLAQGWADTQYF.

This clonotype was counted only a few times. The V call is TRBV11-2, the J call TRBJ2-7; TRBD2 aligns across 14 bases. The CDR3 loop spans 15 amino acids. Germline V lookup: CDR1 SGHAT, CDR2 FQNNGV. J gave up 3 bases and V 7 bases, and 5 bases lay outside the gene matches. Here the CDR3 DNA reads TGTGCCAGCACCGGACTAGCGGGGGGATACTACGAGCAGTACTTC. Translating gives CASTGLAGGYYEQYF.

The chain has TRBV13 and TRBJ2-3; D is possibly TRBD2 (6 bases). Germline V gene data show CDR1 as PRHDT and CDR2 as FYEKMQ (reference sequence). This CDR3 contains 15 residues. The V and J ends lost 11 bases and 0 bases respectively, with 18 bases between them. The CDR3 nucleotides read TGTGCCTGCAACACCGGACTACTCAGCACAGATACGCAGTATTTT. Its translation is CACNTGLLSTDTQYF.

The sample holds a few counts of this clonotype. The chain has TRBV20-1 and TRBJ2-1, with TRBD2 matching 8 bases. The trim removed 3 bases at V and 5 bases at J, leaving 12 bases unmatched. Per the germline V gene, CDR1 is DFQATT and CDR2 is SNEGSKA (reference sequence). There are 16 residues in the CDR3. The CDR3 nucleotides are TGCAGTGCTAGCGATATTGCGGGAGGTGTGGACAATGAGCAGTTCTTC. Protein sequence: CSASDIAGGVDNEQFF.

This clonotype was seen many times. The V and J genes are TRBV30 and TRBJ2-7; the match to TRBD1 covers 10 bases. Germline V CDR1 and CDR2: GTSNPN, SVGIG (reference sequence). CDR3 length: 14 amino acids. The V and J ends lost 2 bases and 4 bases, in that order; junction bases with no gene match: 5. The chain's CDR3 is CAWSRDRGGYEQYF. The CDR3 nucleotides are TGTGCCTGGAGTAGGGACAGGGGAGGGTACGAGCAGTACTTC.

V gene TRBV12-3 or TRBV12-4 combines with J gene TRBJ2-1; 9 bases are shared with TRBD2. Losses at the gene ends were 2 bases for V and 8 bases for J; bases not matched to a gene: 10. The CDR3 is 16 amino acids. The CDR3 DNA reads TGTGCCAGCAGTTTAACGGCTAGCGGGGCTCGGGATGAGCAGTTCTTC. It codes for CASSLTASGARDEQFF.

This clonotype has just a few counts. The chain employs TRBV29-1 and TRBJ2-7; the match to TRBD1 covers 9 bases. The CDR3 is 14 amino acids. The germline V gene has CDR1 SQVTM and CDR2 ANQGSEA. V shed 7 bases and J 0 bases; nucleotides not matched to a gene: 7. The CDR3 bases are TGCAGCGCTGTAGGGACAGGGAGCTCCTACGAGCAGTACTTC. It encodes CSAVGTGSSYEQYF.

In its sample, this clonotype was seen many times. J is TRBJ2-7 and V is TRBV9, with D maybe TRBD2 (6 bases). Trimming pared 3 bases from V and 6 bases from J, leaving 7 bases between. Germline-derived CDR1 and CDR2 are SGDLS and YYNGEE. This CDR3 region has 11 residues. CDR3 DNA: TGTGCCAGCAGCGCGGGGGTCGAGCAGTACTTC. This sequence encodes CASSAGVEQYF.

This chain joins TRBV10-3 and TRBJ2-7, with 7 bases lining up with TRBD2. J lost 5 bases, V lost 10 bases, and 14 bases had no gene match. CDR3 length: 14 residues. Looked up from germline, CDR1 is ENHRY and CDR2 is SYGVKD. CDR3 residues: CASHTGRDYHEQYF. CDR3 in DNA: TGTGCCAGCCACACGGGGAGGGATTACCACGAGCAGTACTTC.

The CDR3 nucleotides are TGCGCCAGCAGCCAATTTACCGGGACGGGAGCCGATACGCAGTATTTT. Protein product: CASSQFTGTGADTQYF. The chain is built from TRBV4-3 and TRBJ2-3; D possibly corresponds to TRBD2 (6 bases). V was pared by 2 bases and J by 6 bases, with 18 bases between. Germline V gene data show CDR1 as LGHNA and CDR2 as YSLEER. The CDR3 totals 16 residues.

This clonotype was seen many times. The V gene is TRBV7-6, the J gene TRBJ1-1, with 9 positions matching TRBD1. CDR3 size: 13 residues. Germline CDR1 reads SGHVS; CDR2 reads FNYEAQ. The junction had 3 bases not matched to a gene; V was cut back by 9 bases and J by 1 base. CDR3 sequence (DNA): TGTGCCAGTAAGGACAGGGGGAACACTGAAGCTTTCTTT. As protein: CASKDRGNTEAFF.

The sample holds one count of this clonotype. The chain is built from TRBV9 and TRBJ2-7; possible D gene TRBD2, 6 bases. The V end was cut by 3 bases, the J end by 3 bases, with 13 bases between. This CDR3 region has 14 residues. Germline CDR1 and CDR2: SGDLS and YYNGEE. The CDR3 is CASSEAGSSYEQYF. CDR3 DNA sequence: TGTGCCAGCAGCGAGGCGGGGAGCAGCTACGAGCAGTACTTC.

V and J are TRBV10-2 and TRBJ1-1, with D unclear. Germline loops: CDR1 WSHSY, CDR2 SAAADI. V lost 6 bases and J lost 1, with 6 bases in between. This CDR3 contains 12 residues. The CDR3 loop is CASSVQNTEAFF. The CDR3 coding sequence is TGCGCCAGCAGCGTGCAGAACACTGAAGCTTTCTTT.